These 10 T cell receptor beta chains were sequenced from one sample in a study of T-cell reconstitution after alpha-beta-depleted transplantation in children. TCRbeta library construction was performed incorporating unique molecular identifiers. One entry per CDR3 protein results from TCRdb running MiXCR on the PCR reads. The sample lists 670,000 or so distinct CDR3 sequences; less than 15% were seen once. Specimen: PBMCs, collected before TCRalphabeta/CD19-depleted stem cell transplant. The receptors come from a girl aged 2 to 9 with congenital amegakaryocytic thrombocytopenia, due to receive a stem cell transplant.

This clonotype was counted ten times or more. The genes are TRBV4-1 and TRBJ1-1, with D hard to call. The length of the CDR3 is 14 residues. Trimming removed 3 bases at V and 1 base at J, with 9 bases between. Per germline, CDR1 MGHRA and CDR2 YSYEKL. The CDR3: CASSQVDENTEAFF. The CDR3 DNA follows: TGCGCCAGCAGCCAGGTAGACGAGAACACTGAAGCTTTCTTT.

The chain combines TRBV20-1 with TRBJ2-3; 8 bases agree with TRBD2. Germline V lookup: CDR1 DFQATT, CDR2 SNEGSKA (reference sequence). V dropped 0 bases and J dropped 4; count of bases not matched to a gene: 3. The CDR3 is made up of 14 amino acids. The CDR3 DNA follows: TGCAGTGCTAGAGACCGGGAGGGGGCAGATACGCAGTATTTT. This codes for CSARDREGADTQYF.

The table lists this clonotype with a few counts. The CDR3 nucleotides are TGCGCCAGCAGCTTGGCAAGGGGGAGTCCCTACAATGAGCAGTTCTTC. This sequence encodes CASSLARGSPYNEQFF. The J gene is TRBJ2-1, the V gene TRBV5-1, with D possibly matching TRBD1 (6 bases). The CDR3 has 16 residues. Trimming left V 0 bases short and J 2 bases short, with 12 bases between. CDR1 is SGHRS and CDR2 is YFSETQ in the germline V gene. The full variable domain, its missing parts supplied by reference TRBV5-1 and TRBJ2-1, is KAGVTQTPRYLIKTRGQQVTLSCSPISGHRSVSWYQQTPGQGLQFLFEYFSETQRNKGNFPGRFSGRQFSNSRSEMNVSTLELGDSALYLCASSLARGSPYNEQFFGPGTRLTVL.

In its sample, this clonotype was seen a few times. V and J are TRBV4-1 and TRBJ1-1; the match to TRBD1 covers 7 bases. The J segment lost 5 bases and the V segment lost 4 bases, leaving 10 bases of the junction unmatched. CDR3 length: 15 amino acids. Germline CDR1 is MGHRA and CDR2 is YSYEKL. The CDR3 nucleotides read TGCGCCAGCAGCCGCCCTACAGGGGAATTGACTGAAGCTTTCTTT. It codes for CASSRPTGELTEAFF.

This clonotype turned up a few times. This sequence joins TRBV11-2 and TRBJ2-3, with 8 bases aligning to TRBD2. The CDR3 consists of 18 residues. The germline gives CDR1 SGHAT, CDR2 FQNNGV. Trimming cost V 8 bases and J 1 base; bases outside gene matches: 17. CDR3 in amino acids: CASHQSGSISLRTDTQYF. DNA of the CDR3: TGTGCCAGCCATCAAAGCGGGAGTATTTCGCTTCGCACAGATACGCAGTATTTT.

This clonotype was detected ten times or more. The V call is TRBV12-3 or TRBV12-4, the J call TRBJ2-1; 9 nucleotides agree with TRBD2. The CDR3 loop spans 16 amino acids. J was trimmed by 0 bases and V by 8 bases; bases with no gene match: 8. The CDR3 reads CASGLATYRSYNEQFF. For the CDR3, the DNA is TGTGCCAGCGGACTAGCGACTTACCGCTCCTACAATGAGCAGTTCTTC.

Remarks on this clonotype: A much bigger clone sits one base away, suggesting this may be a read error. The V call is TRBV13, the J call TRBJ1-1; possible D gene TRBD1, 5 bases. CDR3 size: 12 residues. The germline CDR1 and CDR2 sequences are PRHDT and FYEKMQ (reference sequence). The DNA for the CDR3 is TGTTCCAGCAGCTCCGGGACCCCACAAGCTTTCTTT. Translating gives CSSSSGTPQAFF.

This clonotype was picked up many times. The chain combines TRBV20-1 with TRBJ2-1; D assignment may be TRBD1 or TRBD2 (6 bases each). The CDR3 extends over 14 amino acids. Germline CDR1 reads DFQATT; CDR2 reads SNEGSKA (reference sequence). Trimming took 0 bases from V and 4 from J, leaving 10 bases between them. CDR3 nucleotides: TGCAGTGCTAGAGACCGGGGGCAGTACAATGAGCAGTTCTTC. Protein sequence: CSARDRGQYNEQFF.

This clonotype was counted at least ten times. This chain uses TRBV20-1 with TRBJ2-5, with 9 bases fitting TRBD1. The CDR3 has 13 residues. The germline V gene encodes CDR1 DFQATT and CDR2 SNEGSKA (reference sequence). J lost 5 bases, V lost 5 bases, and 6 bases had no gene match. The CDR3 spells CSAGGTGHETQYF. CDR3 in DNA: TGCAGTGCTGGCGGGACAGGGCACGAGACCCAGTACTTC.

This clonotype was seen many times. This chain uses TRBV7-9 with TRBJ1-5; D is unresolved. With 4 bases removed from V and 0 bases from J, the gap between germline ends came to 7 bases. This CDR3 contains 14 residues. Germline assignment: CDR1 SEHNR and CDR2 FQNEAQ (reference sequence). The CDR3 sequence is CASSYANSNQPQHF. CDR3 in DNA: TGTGCCAGCAGCTACGCGAATAGCAATCAGCCCCAGCATTTT.